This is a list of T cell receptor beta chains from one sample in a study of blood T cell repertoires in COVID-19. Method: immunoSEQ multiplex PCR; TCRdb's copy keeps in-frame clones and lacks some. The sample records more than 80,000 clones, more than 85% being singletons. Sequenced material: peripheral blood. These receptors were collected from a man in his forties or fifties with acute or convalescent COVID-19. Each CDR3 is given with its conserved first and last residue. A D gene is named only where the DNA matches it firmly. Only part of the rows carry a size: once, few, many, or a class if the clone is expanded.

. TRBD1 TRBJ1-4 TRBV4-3 CASSQGQGHEKLFF TGCGCCAGCAGCCAAGGACAGGGTCATGAAAAACTGTTTTTT
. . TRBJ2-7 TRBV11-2 CASSSGGGPAPTEQYF TGTGCCAGCAGCTCTGGGGGAGGTCCAGCCCCTACTGAGCAGTACTTC
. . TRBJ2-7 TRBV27 CASSTQDSSSYEQYF TGTGCCAGCAGTACCCAGGACTCAAGCTCCTACGAGCAGTACTTC
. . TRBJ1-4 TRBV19 CASSIGRSNEKLFF TGTGCCAGTAGTATTGGGAGGAGTAATGAAAAACTGTTTTTT
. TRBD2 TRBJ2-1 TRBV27 CASSPPASGASHNEQFF TGTGCCAGCAGTCCCCCGGCTAGCGGAGCATCCCACAATGAGCAGTTCTTC
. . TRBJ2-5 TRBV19 CASSIQEQETQYF TGTGCCAGTAGTATCCAGGAACAAGAGACCCAGTACTTC
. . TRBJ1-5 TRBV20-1 CSASGAGGNQPQHF TGCAGTGCTAGTGGAGCGGGAGGGAATCAGCCCCAGCATTTT
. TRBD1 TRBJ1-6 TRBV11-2 CASSSIGDSNSPLHF TGTGCCAGCAGCTCTATAGGGGACAGTAATTCACCCCTCCACTTT
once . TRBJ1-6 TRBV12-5 CASGLAPGDSPLHF TGTGCTAGTGGTTTGGCCCCTGGAGATTCACCCCTCCACTTT
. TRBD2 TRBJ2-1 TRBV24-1 CATGAGGLSYNEQFF TGTGCCACCGGGGCGGGAGGGCTCTCCTACAATGAGCAGTTCTTC
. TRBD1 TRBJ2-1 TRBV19 CASSSTGTGGYNEQFF TGTGCCAGTAGTTCAACCGGGACAGGGGGTTACAATGAGCAGTTCTTC
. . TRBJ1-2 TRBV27 CASRDHRELRGYTF TGTGCCAGCAGAGACCACAGGGAGCTTAGGGGCTACACCTTC
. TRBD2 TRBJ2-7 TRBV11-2 CASSPRLAGVYEQYF TGTGCCAGCAGCCCCAGACTAGCGGGAGTGTACGAGCAGTACTTC
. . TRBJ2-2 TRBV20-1 CSASNPPGGREGPNTGELFF TGCAGTGCTAGTAACCCCCCCGGGGGCAGGGAGGGACCGAACACCGGGGAGCTGTTTTTT
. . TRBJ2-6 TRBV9 CASSVGSSGANVLTF TGTGCCAGCAGCGTAGGCAGCTCTGGGGCCAACGTCCTGACTTTC
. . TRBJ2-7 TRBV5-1 CASSLDSSAYEQYF TGCGCCAGCAGCTTAGACTCCTCCGCCTACGAGCAGTACTTC
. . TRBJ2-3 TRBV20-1 CSVGSTDTQYF TGCAGTGTCGGGAGCACAGATACGCAGTATTTT
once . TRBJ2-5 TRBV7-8 CASSRAVATTQETQYF TGTGCCAGCAGCCGAGCTGTGGCCACCACCCAAGAGACCCAGTACTTC
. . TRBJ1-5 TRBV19 CASLTPGVGNQPQHF TGTGCCAGTTTGACACCCGGGGTTGGCAATCAGCCCCAGCATTTT
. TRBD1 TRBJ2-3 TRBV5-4 CASSAHQTGVGDTQYF TGTGCCAGCAGCGCACACCAGACAGGGGTTGGGGATACGCAGTATTTT
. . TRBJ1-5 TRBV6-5 CASSLWTEGGQPQHF TGTGCCAGCAGCCTTTGGACAGAGGGCGGTCAGCCCCAGCATTTT
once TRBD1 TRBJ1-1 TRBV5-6 CASSLVNRDSPEAFF TGTGCCAGCAGCTTGGTCAACCGGGACAGTCCTGAAGCTTTCTTT
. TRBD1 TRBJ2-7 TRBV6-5 CATWTGTGSYEQYF TGTGCCACCTGGACCGGGACAGGTTCCTACGAGCAGTACTTC
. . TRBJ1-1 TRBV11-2 CASSLLNFPGEAFF TGTGCCAGCAGCCTTCTGAACTTTCCCGGTGAAGCTTTCTTT
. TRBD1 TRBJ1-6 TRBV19 CASSEKQGNRNSPLHF TGTGCCAGTAGTGAAAAACAGGGGAATAGGAATTCACCCCTCCACTTT
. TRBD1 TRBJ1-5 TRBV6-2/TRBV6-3 CASSYSGTGHNQPQHF TGTGCCAGCAGTTATTCTGGGACAGGTCACAATCAGCCCCAGCATTTT
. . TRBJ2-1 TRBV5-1 CASSLGGPYNEQFF TGCGCCAGCAGCTTGGGGGGGCCCTACAATGAGCAGTTCTTC
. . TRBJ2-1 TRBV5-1 CASSAGLEGRNEQFF TGCGCCAGCAGCGCGGGACTCGAAGGGCGGAATGAGCAGTTCTTC
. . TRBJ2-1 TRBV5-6 CASSLPGSVNEQFF TGTGCCAGCAGCTTGCCCGGGAGTGTCAATGAGCAGTTCTTC